Listed here are 19 T cell receptor beta chains from one sample, sequenced in a study of CD8 T cells in ankylosing spondylitis. In TCRdb, the 5' RACE reads were re-called with MiXCR into one record per CDR3 protein. The table records around 300,000 distinct CDR3 sequences, less than 25% of them present only once. The sequenced material came from blood, either unsorted or a sorted T cell fraction (not recorded which). Receptors were obtained from a female donor with ankylosing spondylitis or in good health (not recorded which).

This chain uses TRBV27 with TRBJ1-2; the match to TRBD1 covers 8 bases. The CDR3 extends over 18 amino acids. The germline CDR1 and CDR2 sequences are MNHEY and SMNVEV (reference sequence). J was trimmed by 4 bases and V by 6 bases; bases with no gene match: 19. CDR3 loop: CASSERTGTGSLSYGYTF. CDR3 coding DNA: TGTGCCAGCAGCGAAAGGACAGGGACCGGTTCACTTAGCTATGGCTACACCTTC.

V usage is TRBV15 and J usage is TRBJ1-2; D uncertain. Germline V gives CDR1 LNHNV, CDR2 YYDKDF (reference sequence). The CDR3 consists of 13 residues. Trimming pared 5 bases from V and 2 bases from J, leaving 9 bases between. The CDR3 here is CATSVSSNYGYTF. CDR3 in DNA: TGTGCCACCAGCGTAAGTTCCAACTATGGCTACACCTTC.

This clonotype occurred a few times. The chain couples TRBV12-3 or TRBV12-4 to TRBJ2-3; D is undetermined. The CDR3 loop spans 12 amino acids. V lost 2 bases and J lost 7, with 7 bases in between. The CDR3: CASSLWAHTQYF. In DNA form, the CDR3 reads TGTGCCAGCAGTTTATGGGCTCATACGCAGTATTTT.

The CDR3 DNA reads as TGTGCCAGCACCGAGGTCCCATGGTCTGGAAACACCATATATTTT. It codes for CASTEVPWSGNTIYF. J is TRBJ1-3 and V is TRBV2; D is uncertain. The CDR3 runs to 15 residues. CDR1 and CDR2 from the germline V gene are SNHLY and FYNNEI. Deletions cut 7 bases from V and 1 base from J, with 14 bases between.

The chain recombines TRBV12-3 or TRBV12-4 with TRBJ1-2, with D perhaps matching TRBD1 (6 bases). CDR3 length equals 13 residues. V gave up 3 bases and J gave up 7 bases, with 12 bases separating them. The CDR3: CASSLTLTGGYTF. DNA of the CDR3: TGTGCCAGCAGTTTGACCCTGACAGGTGGCTACACCTTC.

This chain uses TRBV9 with TRBJ2-1; the match to TRBD1 covers 8 bases. CDR3 length equals 16 residues. The ends lost 3 bases at V and 4 bases at J; junction bases unmatched: 9. Looked up from germline, CDR1 is SGDLS and CDR2 is YYNGEE. The DNA of the CDR3 is TGTGCCAGCAGCGCCTTTGGGACAGGAGGTTACAATGAGCAGTTCTTC. Translated: CASSAFGTGGYNEQFF.

Ten or more counts support this clonotype. The chain is built from TRBV4-1 and TRBJ1-6; D ambiguous. Trimming removed 0 bases from V and 3 bases from J, with 12 bases in between. The CDR3 loop spans 17 amino acids. Germline loops: CDR1 MGHRA, CDR2 YSYEKL. CDR3 sequence reads: CASSQERAANYNSPLHF. DNA for the CDR3: TGCGCCAGCAGCCAAGAAAGGGCGGCAAACTATAATTCACCCCTCCACTTT.

V gene TRBV3-1 combines with J gene TRBJ2-7; D gene ambiguous. Germline-derived CDR1 and CDR2 are LGHDT and YNNKEL (reference sequence). V was trimmed by 1 base and J by 4 bases, leaving 5 bases between them. This CDR3 contains 12 residues. The chain's CDR3 is CASSQAVYEQYF. The CDR3 DNA reads TGTGCCAGCAGCCAAGCCGTATACGAGCAGTACTTC.

There are a few counts of this clonotype. This rearrangement joins TRBV20-1 to TRBJ2-4; TRBD2 matches at 13 bases. CDR3 length equals 15 residues. Germline lookup yields CDR1 DFQATT and CDR2 SNEGSKA (reference sequence). V gave up 6 bases and J gave up 7 bases; unmatched junction bases: 9. CDR3: CSAPITSGRGNIQYF. CDR3 DNA sequence: TGCAGTGCCCCCATCACTAGCGGGAGGGGGAACATTCAGTACTTC.

This clonotype was observed many times. V usage is TRBV12-3 or TRBV12-4 and J usage is TRBJ2-2; a possible D gene is TRBD1 (5 bases). Trimming left V 2 bases short and J 7 bases short, with 8 bases between. The CDR3 loop spans 13 amino acids. CDR3 nucleotides: TGTGCCAGCAGTTTAAGGCAGGGCGGGGAGCTGTTTTTT. Amino acid sequence: CASSLRQGGELFF.

The V gene is TRBV9, the J gene TRBJ2-1; D call uncertain. The V gene's germline CDR1 is SGDLS and CDR2 YYNGEE. Trimming left V 3 bases short and J 4 bases short, with 14 bases between. This CDR3 region has 15 residues. The CDR3 spells CASSATPNLYNEQFF. CDR3 in DNA: TGTGCCAGCAGCGCCACTCCGAATTTATACAATGAGCAGTTCTTC.

V usage is TRBV5-6 and J usage is TRBJ1-5; TRBD1 is a possible D gene (5 bases). Trimming took off 2 bases at V and 7 bases at J, with 10 bases between the two ends. Germline V CDR1 and CDR2: SGHDT, YYEEEE. The CDR3 sequence is 13 residues long. DNA for the CDR3: TGTGCCAGCAGCTTCGCAGGGCAACAGCCCCAGCATTTT. Protein sequence: CASSFAGQQPQHF.

There are a few counts of this clonotype. CDR3 coding DNA: TGCAGTGCTAGAGAGCCGGGATTGGGGACCCAGTACTTC. It is translated as CSAREPGLGTQYF. The chain joins TRBV20-1 to TRBJ2-5, with D possibly TRBD2 on 5 matching bases. Germline values: CDR1 DFQATT, CDR2 SNEGSKA (reference sequence). V was pared by 0 bases and J by 7 bases, with 12 bases between. The length of the CDR3 is 13 residues.

J is TRBJ1-1 and V is TRBV5-1; D gene uncertain. Looked up from germline, CDR1 is SGHRS and CDR2 is YFSETQ. This CDR3 contains 13 residues. V lost 3 bases to trimming and J lost 0 bases, with 6 bases between them. The CDR3, as DNA: TGCGCCAGCAGCTCCCAAATGAACACTGAAGCTTTCTTT. Residues: CASSSQMNTEAFF.

V gene TRBV20-1 combines with J gene TRBJ2-7; D is perhaps TRBD2 (6 bases). CDR1 and CDR2 (germline): DFQATT, SNEGSKA (reference sequence). V lost 2 bases to trimming and J lost 7 bases, with 15 bases between them. The CDR3 sequence is 13 residues long. The CDR3 sequence is CSARRGTRGEQYF. As DNA, the CDR3 is TGCAGTGCTAGACGGGGGACCCGGGGGGAGCAGTACTTC.

V usage is TRBV6-1 and J usage is TRBJ2-7; D might be TRBD2 (6 bases). V gave up 8 bases and J gave up 0 bases, with 17 bases separating them. The V gene's germline CDR1 is MNHNS and CDR2 SASEGT. The CDR3 length is 15 residues. This chain's CDR3 is CASRAPGSTSYEQYF. The CDR3 nucleotides are TGTGCCAGCCGAGCCCCCGGGAGCACCTCCTACGAGCAGTACTTC.

In its sample, this clonotype was seen a few times. This chain links TRBV3-1 with TRBJ2-5, with a weak D call TRBD1 (6 bases). The CDR3 extends over 15 amino acids. CDR1 and CDR2 (germline): LGHDT, YNNKEL (reference sequence). The V gene lost 4 bases and the J gene lost 0 bases, with 12 bases spanning the gap. The CDR3 DNA follows: TGTGCCAGCAGCCTCCAGGGGACATACCAAGAGACCCAGTACTTC. Amino acids: CASSLQGTYQETQYF.

The chain combines TRBV7-2 with TRBJ1-1, with D maybe TRBD1 (5 bases). V was clipped by 2 bases and J by 4 bases, with 11 bases between them. CDR1 and CDR2 from the germline V gene are SGHTA and FQGNSA. This CDR3 is built from 14 residues. CDR3 residues: CASSLQQVSTEAFF. The CDR3 DNA reads TGTGCCAGCAGCTTACAACAGGTCAGCACTGAAGCTTTCTTT. Filled out from reference TRBV7-2 and TRBJ1-1, the complete variable domain reads GAGVSQSPSNKVTEKGKDVELRCDPISGHTALYWYRQSLGQGLEFLIYFQGNSAPDKSGLPSDRFSAERTGGSVSTLTIQRTQQEDSAVYLCASSLQQVSTEAFFGQGTRLTVV.

V usage is TRBV5-1 and J usage is TRBJ1-1; tentatively, D is TRBD1 (5 bases). Trimming pared 2 bases from V and 4 bases from J, leaving 15 bases between. Germline-derived CDR1 and CDR2 are SGHRS and YFSETQ. The CDR3 runs to 15 residues. DNA of the CDR3: TGCGCCAGCAGCTTACTTGAGGGGTTTGGCACTGAAGCTTTCTTT. This encodes CASSLLEGFGTEAFF.